This TCR beta chain originates from a study of graft-versus-host responses after intestinal transplantation. Germline V gene lookup returns CDR1 MRHNA and CDR2 SNTAGT. The trim removed 5 bases at V and 0 bases at J, leaving 4 bases unmatched. This CDR3 is built from 15 residues. Study-level results: After transplant, early declines in HvG clones were associated with peak levels of circulating GvH clones. Elevated graft-versus-host to host-versus-graft clonal ratios in allografts were recorded for patients with graft-donor T cell macrochimerism. Analysis identified GvH clones in recipient marrow, with some appearing first in ileum or blood.

Produced via immunoSEQ multiplex PCR; TCRdb's table is partial and in-frame only. Of roughly 27,000 clones listed, approximately 82% were seen once; the top ten hold approximately 1.2%. Comment on this clone: Its specificity is not known.

This sequence was found in a human patient who received an intestinal transplant, so some T cells may come from the graft donor. The V gene is TRBV6-4, the J gene TRBJ1-1, with TRBD1 matching 9 bases. The starting material was PBMCs, obtained 28 days after intestinal transplant. Written as DNA, the CDR3 is TGTGCCAGCAGTACAGGGGGCGCGGTGAACACTGAAGCTTTCTTT. The encoded protein is CASSTGGAVNTEAFF.